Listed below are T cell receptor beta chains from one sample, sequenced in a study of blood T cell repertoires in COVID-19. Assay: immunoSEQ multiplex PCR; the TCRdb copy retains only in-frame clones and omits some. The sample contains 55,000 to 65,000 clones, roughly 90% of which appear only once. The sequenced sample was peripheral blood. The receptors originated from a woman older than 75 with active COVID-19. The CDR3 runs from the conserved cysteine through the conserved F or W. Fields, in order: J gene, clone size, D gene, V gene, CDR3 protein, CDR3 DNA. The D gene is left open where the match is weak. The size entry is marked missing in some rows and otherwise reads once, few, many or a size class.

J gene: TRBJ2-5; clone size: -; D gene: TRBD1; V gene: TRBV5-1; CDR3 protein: CASSFSTGAGEETQYF; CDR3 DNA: TGCGCCAGCAGCTTCAGCACAGGGGCCGGGGAAGAGACCCAGTACTTC
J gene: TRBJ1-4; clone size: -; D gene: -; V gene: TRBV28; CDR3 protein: CASRTQGGAEKLFF; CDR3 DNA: TGTGCCAGCAGAACACAGGGTGGCGCCGAAAAACTGTTTTTT
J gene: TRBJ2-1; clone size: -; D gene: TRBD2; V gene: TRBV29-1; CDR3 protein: CSVDGTSGRFHEQFF; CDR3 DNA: TGCAGCGTGGATGGGACTAGCGGGAGGTTCCATGAGCAGTTCTTC
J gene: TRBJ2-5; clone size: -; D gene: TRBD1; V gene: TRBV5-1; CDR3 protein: CASSSTGTGEWETQYF; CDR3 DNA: TGCGCCAGCAGCTCAACCGGGACAGGGGAGTGGGAGACCCAGTACTTC
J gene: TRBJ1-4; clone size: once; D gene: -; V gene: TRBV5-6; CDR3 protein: CASSLSGEKLFF; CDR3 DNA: TGTGCCAGCAGCTTGTCCGGGGAAAAACTGTTTTTT
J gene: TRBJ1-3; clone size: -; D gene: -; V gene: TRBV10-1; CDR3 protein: CASSSGQGNTIYF; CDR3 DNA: TGCGCCAGCAGTTCCGGACAGGGAAACACCATATATTTT
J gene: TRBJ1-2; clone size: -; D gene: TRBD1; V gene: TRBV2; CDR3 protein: CASSRSKAVGTGSIYGYTF; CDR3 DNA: TGTGCCAGCAGTAGAAGCAAGGCCGTGGGGACAGGGTCAATCTATGGCTACACCTTC
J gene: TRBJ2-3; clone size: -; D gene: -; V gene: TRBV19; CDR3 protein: CASSIFSGSTDTQYF; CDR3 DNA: TGTGCCAGTAGTATATTCTCAGGGAGCACAGATACGCAGTATTTT
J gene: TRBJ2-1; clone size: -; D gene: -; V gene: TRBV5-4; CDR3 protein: CASSPDPGELTNEQFF; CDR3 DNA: TGTGCCAGCAGTCCCGACCCCGGGGAGTTAACGAATGAGCAGTTCTTC
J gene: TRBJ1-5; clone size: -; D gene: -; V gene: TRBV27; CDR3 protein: CASRPNRESQPQHF; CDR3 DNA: TGTGCCAGCAGGCCGAACAGGGAATCCCAGCCCCAGCATTTT
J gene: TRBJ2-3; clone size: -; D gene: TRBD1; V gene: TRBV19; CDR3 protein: CASQEGGASTDTQYF; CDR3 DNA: TGTGCCAGTCAAGAAGGGGGCGCTAGCACAGATACGCAGTATTTT
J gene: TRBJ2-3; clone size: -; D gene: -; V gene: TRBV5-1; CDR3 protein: CASSLEYGETDTQYF; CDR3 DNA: TGCGCCAGCAGCTTGGAGTATGGGGAGACAGATACGCAGTATTTT
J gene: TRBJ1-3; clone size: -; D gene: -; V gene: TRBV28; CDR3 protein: CASRKGGSGNTIYF; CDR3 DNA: TGTGCCAGCAGAAAAGGGGGCTCTGGAAACACCATATATTTT
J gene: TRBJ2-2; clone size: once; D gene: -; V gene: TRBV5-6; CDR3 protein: CASSLGTHLANTGELFF; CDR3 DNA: TGTGCCAGCAGCTTAGGGACACACCTCGCGAACACCGGGGAGCTGTTTTTT
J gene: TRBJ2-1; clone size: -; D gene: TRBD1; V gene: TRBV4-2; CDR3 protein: CASSLNQGVYNEQFF; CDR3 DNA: TGTGCCAGCAGCCTTAACCAGGGGGTATACAATGAGCAGTTCTTC
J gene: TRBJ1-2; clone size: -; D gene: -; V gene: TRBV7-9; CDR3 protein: CASSSGRAVYGYTF; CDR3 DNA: TGTGCCAGCAGCTCCGGGAGGGCCGTCTATGGCTACACCTTC
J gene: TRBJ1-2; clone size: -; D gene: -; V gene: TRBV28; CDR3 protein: CASLRGNYGYTF; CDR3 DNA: TGTGCCAGCCTCAGGGGAAACTATGGCTACACCTTC
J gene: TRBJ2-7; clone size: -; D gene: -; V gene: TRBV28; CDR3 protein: CASSFRYDRTTYEQYF; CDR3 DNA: TGTGCCAGCAGTTTTAGGTATGACAGGACCACCTACGAGCAGTACTTC
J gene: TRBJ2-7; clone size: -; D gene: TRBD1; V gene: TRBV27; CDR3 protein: CASSPRRDRVYEQYF; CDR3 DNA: TGTGCCAGCAGTCCACGCCGGGACAGGGTATACGAGCAGTACTTC
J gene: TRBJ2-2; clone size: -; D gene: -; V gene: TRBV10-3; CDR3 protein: CAISRGWTGELFF; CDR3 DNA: TGTGCCATCAGCCGCGGGTGGACCGGGGAGCTGTTTTTT
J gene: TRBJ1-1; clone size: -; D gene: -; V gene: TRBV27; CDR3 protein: CASRPDRHGDTEAFF; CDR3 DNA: TGTGCCAGCAGACCGGACCGCCACGGGGACACTGAAGCTTTCTTT
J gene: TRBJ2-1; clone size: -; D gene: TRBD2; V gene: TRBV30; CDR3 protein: CAWRGRGPGASGRAGGNEQFF; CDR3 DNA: TGTGCCTGGAGGGGCAGGGGCCCCGGGGCTAGCGGGAGGGCCGGGGGGAATGAGCAGTTCTTC
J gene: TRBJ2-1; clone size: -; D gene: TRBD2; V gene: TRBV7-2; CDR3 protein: CASSSSGLADNEQFF; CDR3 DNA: TGTGCCAGCAGCTCGAGCGGACTAGCGGACAATGAGCAGTTCTTC
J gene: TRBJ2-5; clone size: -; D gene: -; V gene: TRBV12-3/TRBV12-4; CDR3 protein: CASSKGETQYF; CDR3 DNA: TGTGCCAGCAGTAAGGGGGAGACCCAGTACTTC
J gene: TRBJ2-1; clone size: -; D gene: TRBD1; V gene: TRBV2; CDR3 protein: CASNLYRGNEQFF; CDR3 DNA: TGTGCCAGCAATCTCTACAGGGGCAATGAGCAGTTCTTC
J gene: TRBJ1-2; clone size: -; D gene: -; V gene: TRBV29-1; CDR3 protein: CSVEELQGLGGYTF; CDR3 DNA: TGCAGCGTTGAAGAGCTACAGGGTCTGGGTGGCTACACCTTC
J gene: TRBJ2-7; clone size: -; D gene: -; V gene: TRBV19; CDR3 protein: CASSIQGRGYEQYF; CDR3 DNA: TGTGCCAGTAGTATCCAGGGTAGGGGATACGAGCAGTACTTC
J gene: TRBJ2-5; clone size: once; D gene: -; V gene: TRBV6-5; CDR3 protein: CASMSAGETQYF; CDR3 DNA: TGTGCCAGCATGTCCGCGGGAGAGACCCAGTACTTC
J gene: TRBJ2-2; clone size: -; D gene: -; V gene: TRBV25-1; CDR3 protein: CASSLGTGELFF; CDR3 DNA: TGTGCCAGCTCTCTCGGCACCGGGGAGCTGTTTTTT
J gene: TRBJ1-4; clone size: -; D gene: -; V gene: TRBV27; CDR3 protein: CASSLSAPINEKLFF; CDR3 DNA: TGTGCCAGCAGTTTATCGGCCCCGATTAATGAAAAACTGTTTTTT
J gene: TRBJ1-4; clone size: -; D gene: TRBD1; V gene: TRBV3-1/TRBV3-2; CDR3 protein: CASSQETGGGNEKLFF; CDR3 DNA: TGTGCCAGCAGCCAGGAAACAGGGGGGGGTAATGAAAAACTGTTTTTT
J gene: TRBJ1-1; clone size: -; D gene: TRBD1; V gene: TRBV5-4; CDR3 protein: CASSYSGGNTEAFF; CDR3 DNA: TGTGCCAGCAGCTACTCAGGGGGGAACACTGAAGCTTTCTTT
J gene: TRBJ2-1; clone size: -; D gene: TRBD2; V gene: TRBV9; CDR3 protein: CASRPGTSGPNEQFF; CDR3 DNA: TGTGCCAGCAGACCCGGGACTAGCGGCCCCAATGAGCAGTTCTTC
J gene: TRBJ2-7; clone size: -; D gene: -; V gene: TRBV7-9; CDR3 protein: CASTTGGVSYEQYF; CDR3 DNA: TGTGCCAGTACTACGGGCGGGGTGAGCTACGAGCAGTACTTC
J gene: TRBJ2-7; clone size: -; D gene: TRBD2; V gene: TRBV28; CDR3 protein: CASRWTSGSYEQYF; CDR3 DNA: TGTGCCAGCAGGTGGACTAGCGGGTCCTACGAGCAGTACTTC
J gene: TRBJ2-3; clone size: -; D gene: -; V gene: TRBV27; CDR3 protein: CASSLIQPTDTQYF; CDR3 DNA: TGTGCCAGCAGTTTAATACAGCCCACAGATACGCAGTATTTT
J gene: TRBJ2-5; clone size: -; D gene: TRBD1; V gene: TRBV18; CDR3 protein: CASSPPDRGLQETQYF; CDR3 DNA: TGTGCCAGCTCACCACCCGACAGGGGGCTACAAGAGACCCAGTACTTC
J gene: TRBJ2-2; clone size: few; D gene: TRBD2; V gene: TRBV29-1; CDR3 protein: CSVEDPLSGSSAGELFF; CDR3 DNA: TGCAGCGTTGAAGATCCTCTTAGCGGGAGTAGCGCCGGGGAGCTGTTTTTT
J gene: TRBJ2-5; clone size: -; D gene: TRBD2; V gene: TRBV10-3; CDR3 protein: CAISANGGARMQETQYF; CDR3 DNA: TGTGCCATCAGTGCTAACGGGGGGGCGAGAATGCAAGAGACCCAGTACTTC
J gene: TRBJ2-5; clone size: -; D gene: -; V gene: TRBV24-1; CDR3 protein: CATSDLPEETQYF; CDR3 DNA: TGTGCCACCAGTGATTTGCCGGAAGAGACCCAGTACTTC
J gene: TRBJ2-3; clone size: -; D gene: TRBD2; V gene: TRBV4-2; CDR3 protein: CASSQETSGGTDTQYF; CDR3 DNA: TGTGCCAGCAGCCAAGAGACTAGCGGGGGCACAGATACGCAGTATTTT
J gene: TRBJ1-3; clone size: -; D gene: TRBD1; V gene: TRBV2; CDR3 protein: CASSGPRDSSGNTIYF; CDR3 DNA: TGTGCCAGCAGTGGCCCTCGGGACAGCTCTGGAAACACCATATATTTT
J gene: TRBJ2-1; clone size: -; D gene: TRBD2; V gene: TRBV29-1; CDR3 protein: CSVAWRESEQFF; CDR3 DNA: TGCAGCGTGGCATGGCGGGAGTCTGAGCAGTTCTTC
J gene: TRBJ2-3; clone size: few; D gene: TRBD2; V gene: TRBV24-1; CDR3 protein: CATSVLTSGPDTQYF; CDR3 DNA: TGTGCCACCAGTGTACTGACTAGCGGTCCAGATACGCAGTATTTT
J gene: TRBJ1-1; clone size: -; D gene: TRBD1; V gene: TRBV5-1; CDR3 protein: CASSLDRGNTEAFF; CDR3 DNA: TGCGCCAGCAGCCTGGACAGGGGGAACACTGAAGCTTTCTTT
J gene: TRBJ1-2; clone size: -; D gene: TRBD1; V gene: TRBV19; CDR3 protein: CASTRGTGIYGYTF; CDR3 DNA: TGTGCCAGTACCCGAGGGACAGGGATCTATGGCTACACCTTC
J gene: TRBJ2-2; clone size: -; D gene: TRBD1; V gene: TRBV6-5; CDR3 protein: CASKTGWTGELFF; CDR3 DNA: TGTGCCAGCAAGACAGGGTGGACCGGGGAGCTGTTTTTT